The 17 T cell receptor beta chains in this list originate from one sample, sequenced in a study of siplizumab effects on memory and regulatory T cells. Sequencing was performed with immunoSEQ multiplex PCR; in TCRdb, only in-frame clones are kept and a portion is missing. This table has fewer than 70,000 clones, over 75% appearing once. Sequencing was performed on Tregs sorted from blood. These receptors all come from a human donor in good health.

The rearrangement uses TRBV7-9 and TRBJ2-7, with TRBD2 matching 9 bases. V lost 1 base and J lost 0; bases outside the gene matches: 4. Germline V gene sequence: CDR1 SEHNR, CDR2 FQNEAQ (reference sequence). This CDR3 spans 16 amino acids. The CDR3: CASSLDGLAYSYEQYF. CDR3 nucleotides: TGTGCCAGCAGCTTAGATGGACTAGCGTACTCCTACGAGCAGTACTTC.

This rearrangement joins TRBV11-3 to TRBJ2-7; 9 bases line up with TRBD1. CDR3 length: 14 residues. Germline values: CDR1 SGHNT, CDR2 YENEEA. V gave up 5 bases and J gave up 4 bases; unmatched junction bases: 6. The CDR3 sequence is CASSAFDRGYEQYF. DNA for the CDR3: TGTGCCAGCAGCGCATTCGACAGGGGGTACGAGCAGTACTTC.

The V call is TRBV7-2, the J call TRBJ2-7, with D perhaps TRBD1 or TRBD2 (5 bases each). The CDR3 has 18 amino acids. CDR1 is SGHTA and CDR2 is FQGNSA in the germline V gene. V lost 5 bases and J 0 bases, leaving 23 bases between the germline ends. The CDR3 sequence is CASSRNWQGGSGSYEQYF. DNA of the CDR3: TGTGCCAGCAGCCGGAACTGGCAGGGTGGGAGTGGCTCCTACGAGCAGTACTTC.

This chain connects TRBV7-2 to TRBJ2-1; TRBD1 matches 9 bases. In germline, CDR1 is SGHTA, CDR2 FQGNSA. The CDR3 spans 14 residues. Losses at the gene ends were 8 bases for V and 10 bases for J; bases not matched to a gene: 12. DNA of the CDR3: TGTGCCAGCCGATCCGGGACAGGGAGGAGGGAGCAGTTCTTC. Encoded protein: CASRSGTGRREQFF.

The V call is TRBV6-4, the J call TRBJ2-1, with 14 bases that match TRBD2. CDR1 MRHNA and CDR2 SNTAGT come from the germline V gene. The CDR3 runs to 16 residues. J was trimmed by 6 bases and V by 4 bases; bases with no gene match: 5. The CDR3, as DNA: TGTGCCAGCAGTGTCCGACTAGCGGGAGGGGTCAATGAGCAGTTCTTC. Translated: CASSVRLAGGVNEQFF.

This clone was observed once. The CDR3 sequence: CASSSQYSNQPQHF. CDR3 in DNA: TGTGCCAGCAGTAGTCAGTATAGCAATCAGCCCCAGCATTTT. This rearrangement joins TRBV6-1 to TRBJ1-5; D call uncertain. CDR1 is MNHNS, CDR2 SASEGT, per germline. This CDR3 region has 14 residues. Trimming removed 5 bases at V and 0 bases at J, with 8 bases between.

This rearrangement joins TRBV6-1 to TRBJ1-5; the D is unclear. Trimming left V 0 bases short and J 7 bases short, with 16 bases between. The CDR3 length is 16 residues. Germline V gene lookup returns CDR1 MNHNS and CDR2 SASEGT. CDR3 residues: CASSEAYRRTEQPQHF. The CDR3 coding sequence is TGTGCCAGCAGTGAAGCGTACCGCCGCACCGAACAGCCCCAGCATTTT.

This clone occurred once. The V and J genes are TRBV12-5 and TRBJ2-2, with 10 bases matching TRBD2. The V gene's germline CDR1 is LGHNT and CDR2 FRNRAP. CDR3 size: 15 residues. The V and J ends lost 5 bases and 5 bases, in that order; junction bases with no gene match: 5. CDR3 nucleotides: TGTGCTAGTGGTCTCACTAGCGGGGTGACCGGGGAGCTGTTTTTT. Translated: CASGLTSGVTGELFF.

In its sample, this clone was seen a few times. Written as DNA, the CDR3 is TGTGCCAGCAGCTTAGGGGAATCCACCGGGGAGCTGTTTTTT. Its protein is CASSLGESTGELFF. The V and J genes are TRBV7-9 and TRBJ2-2, with D unresolved. Germline CDR1 reads SEHNR; CDR2 reads FQNEAQ (reference sequence). The length of the CDR3 is 14 residues. V was shortened by 1 base and J by 4 bases, with 7 bases between the two germline ends.

The genes are TRBV9 and TRBJ2-7; D may match TRBD1 or TRBD2 (5 bases each). The CDR3 contains 15 residues. Trimming pared 2 bases from V and 2 bases from J, leaving 14 bases between. The germline CDR1 and CDR2 sequences are SGDLS and YYNGEE. The CDR3: CASSVRGEGPYEQYF. CDR3 nucleotides: TGTGCCAGCAGCGTGAGGGGCGAAGGCCCCTACGAGCAGTACTTC.

The chain couples TRBV28 to TRBJ2-6; no definite D call. The CDR3 covers 17 residues. Germline V gene data show CDR1 as MDHEN and CDR2 as SYDVKM. Deletions cut 3 bases from V and 0 bases from J, with 12 bases between. CDR3 coding DNA: TGTGCCAGCAGTTTTTGGTTAATGAACTCTGGGGCCAACGTCCTGACTTTC. It encodes CASSFWLMNSGANVLTF.

The chain has TRBV4-3 and TRBJ2-7; 8 bases align to TRBD2. The germline gives CDR1 LGHNA, CDR2 YSLEER. CDR3 length: 16 amino acids. Trimming at V came to 0 bases and at J to 2 bases, leaving 6 bases not matched to a gene. The CDR3 protein is CASSQEQGSGAYEQYF. DNA for the CDR3: TGCGCCAGCAGCCAAGAACAGGGTAGCGGGGCCTACGAGCAGTACTTC.

The gene calls are TRBV6-5 and TRBJ2-1, with 9 bases fitting TRBD2. The junction had 5 bases not matched to a gene; V was cut back by 6 bases and J by 2 bases. Germline V gives CDR1 MNHEY, CDR2 SVGAGI. This CDR3 has 15 residues. DNA of the CDR3: TGTGCCAGCAGAGCCCGGACTAGCGCCTACAATGAGCAGTTCTTC. Its protein is CASRARTSAYNEQFF.

This rearrangement joins TRBV2 to TRBJ1-1; TRBD1 is a possible D gene (5 bases). The length of the CDR3 is 13 residues. The V end lost 3 bases, the J end lost 3 bases, and 8 bases lay between the germline ends. CDR1 and CDR2 (germline): SNHLY, FYNNEI. DNA of the CDR3: TGTGCCAGCAGTGATACAGGAGACACTGAAGCTTTCTTT. This encodes CASSDTGDTEAFF.

In its sample, this clone is medium-sized. This chain links TRBV7-3 with TRBJ1-1; maybe TRBD1 (6 bases). The CDR3 extends over 15 amino acids. Germline V CDR1 and CDR2: SGHTA, FQGTGA. V shed 5 bases and J shed 4 bases, with 17 bases lying between them. As DNA, the CDR3 is TGTGCCAGCAGCCCATCACCCAGGGGAGGCACTGAAGCTTTCTTT. Translating it yields CASSPSPRGGTEAFF.

This clone was recorded once. The chain uses TRBV6-1 and TRBJ1-2; no clear D gene. CDR3 size: 13 residues. Germline lookup yields CDR1 MNHNS and CDR2 SASEGT. Trimming took 3 bases from V and 5 from J, leaving 10 bases between them. CDR3 DNA sequence: TGTGCCAGCAGTGAGTTTTTCTCTTATGGCTACACCTTC. The encoded protein is CASSEFFSYGYTF.

The gene calls are TRBV6-1 and TRBJ2-7; 14 bases line up with TRBD2. After removal of 7 bases from V and 6 bases from J, the junction contained 2 bases not matched to a gene. Germline CDR1 and CDR2: MNHNS and SASEGT. This CDR3 region has 13 residues. CDR3 nucleotides: TGTGCCAGCACGGGACTAGCGGGAGTCGAGCAGTACTTC. This translates into CASTGLAGVEQYF.